One sample yielded the 21 T cell receptor beta chains listed below, sequenced in a study of cytomegalovirus exposure and HLA in healthy donors. The data were produced by immunoSEQ multiplex PCR, yet TCRdb's version contains in-frame clones alone and is incomplete. The sample shows roughly 280,000 clones, about 86% of them seen only once. Sequenced sample: PBMCs. These receptors were collected from a woman between 18 and 29 years old in good health and CMV-seronegative.

This clone has a handful of counts. The chain joins TRBV5-6 to TRBJ1-1; the match to TRBD1 covers 7 bases. V gave up 4 bases and J gave up 3 bases; unmatched junction bases: 9. The germline CDR1 and CDR2 sequences are SGHDT and YYEEEE. This CDR3 is 15 amino acids long. The CDR3 spells CASSPRPTGDTEAFF. CDR3 bases: TGTGCCAGCAGCCCAAGGCCCACAGGGGACACTGAAGCTTTCTTT.

The chain combines TRBV7-2 with TRBJ2-7; 8 nucleotides line up with TRBD1. Losses at the gene ends were 5 bases for V and 1 base for J; bases not matched to a gene: 13. The CDR3 spans 17 residues. Germline CDR1 and CDR2: SGHTA and FQGNSA. This chain's CDR3 is CASSPKISTGASYEQYF. The CDR3 nucleotides are TGTGCCAGCAGCCCAAAAATCTCGACAGGGGCGTCCTACGAGCAGTACTTC.

The J gene is TRBJ1-2, the V gene TRBV7-9, with no clear D. Between the trimmed V and J ends, which lost 6 bases and 2 bases, there was a span of 13 bases. Germline CDR1 is SEHNR and CDR2 is FQNEAQ (reference sequence). This CDR3 contains 14 residues. CDR3 protein: CASSSIERNYGYTF. In nucleotides, the CDR3 is TGTGCCAGCAGTTCAATTGAGAGGAACTATGGCTACACCTTC.

The CDR3 coding sequence is TGCAGCGTTGAAGGGTCGTGGCGCACAGATACGCAGTATTTT. It specifies CSVEGSWRTDTQYF. The genes are TRBV29-1 and TRBJ2-3, with no clear D. The CDR3 loop spans 14 amino acids. Germline CDR1 reads SQVTM; CDR2 reads ANQGSEA. V lost 1 base and J lost 1, with 9 bases in between.

V gene TRBV6-5 combines with J gene TRBJ1-3; no clear D. The CDR3 has 15 residues. The V end lost 2 bases, the J end lost 0 bases, and 8 bases lay between the germline ends. The germline V gene has CDR1 MNHEY and CDR2 SVGAGI. CDR3 DNA: TGTGCCAGCAGTTACGGACTGCCCTCTGGAAACACCATATATTTT. Residues: CASSYGLPSGNTIYF.

The gene calls are TRBV5-1 and TRBJ2-1; TRBD2 might be the D (6 bases). CDR3 length equals 17 residues. The germline V gene encodes CDR1 SGHRS and CDR2 YFSETQ. V shed 0 bases and J shed 5 bases, with 18 bases lying between them. The chain's CDR3 is CASSLGPSEGINNEQFF. As DNA, the CDR3 is TGCGCCAGCAGCTTGGGGCCTAGCGAAGGTATAAACAATGAGCAGTTCTTC.

J is TRBJ2-5 and V is TRBV9; 9 bases match TRBD1. The CDR3 contains 15 residues. J was trimmed by 3 bases and V by 4 bases; bases with no gene match: 7. CDR1 is SGDLS, CDR2 YYNGEE, per germline. In nucleotides, the CDR3 is TGTGCCAGCAGCCTCTCCCGGACAGGGGAAGAGACCCAGTACTTC. Protein product: CASSLSRTGEETQYF.

The V gene is TRBV5-6, the J gene TRBJ1-4; D is unclear. Trimming removed 4 bases at V and 8 bases at J, with 15 bases between. The CDR3 is 14 residues long. CDR1 is SGHDT, CDR2 YYEEEE, per germline. The CDR3 loop is CASSRDPLGEKLFF. CDR3 bases: TGTGCCAGCAGCCGGGATCCGCTCGGCGAAAAACTGTTTTTT.

This clone came up once. The chain employs TRBV27 and TRBJ2-3, with 13 bases identical to TRBD2. This CDR3 contains 16 residues. Germline V CDR1 and CDR2: MNHEY, SMNVEV (reference sequence). V was clipped by 6 bases and J by 1 base; unmatched bases: 4. The CDR3: CASSSGLAGGTDTQYF. CDR3 bases: TGTGCCAGCAGCTCAGGACTAGCGGGGGGCACAGATACGCAGTATTTT.

This clone was seen a single time. The V gene is TRBV27, the J gene TRBJ2-7, with 9 bases fitting TRBD1. V gave up 6 bases and J gave up 5 bases; unmatched junction bases: 8. CDR3 length: 14 residues. Per the germline V gene, CDR1 is MNHEY and CDR2 is SMNVEV (reference sequence). Written as DNA, the CDR3 is TGTGCCAGCAGAACCGGGACAGGGATCCACGAGCAGTACTTC. Translation: CASRTGTGIHEQYF.

V and J are TRBV18 and TRBJ2-5, with D hard to call. V was shortened by 0 bases and J by 6 bases, with 8 bases between the two germline ends. Germline lookup yields CDR1 KGHSH and CDR2 LQKENI. The CDR3 consists of 13 residues. The CDR3 here is CASSPPVSQTQYF. The CDR3 DNA reads as TGTGCCAGCTCACCACCGGTTAGCCAGACCCAGTACTTC.

The CDR3 sequence is CASSVTGISTDTQYF. Here the CDR3 DNA reads TGTGCCAGCAGCGTGACAGGGATTTCAACAGATACGCAGTATTTT. The rearrangement joins TRBV2 to TRBJ2-3, with TRBD1 matching over 7 bases. This CDR3 spans 15 amino acids. Per germline, CDR1 SNHLY and CDR2 FYNNEI. J lost 3 bases, V lost 6 bases, and 9 bases had no gene match.

V and J are TRBV6-5 and TRBJ1-2; D is unclear. The germline V and J ends were trimmed by 5 bases and 5 bases, with 12 bases remaining between them. The CDR3 covers 13 residues. Germline CDR1 is MNHEY and CDR2 is SVGAGI. The CDR3 DNA sequence: TGTGCCAGCAGTCCAGCTATCGGGTATGGCTACACCTTC. It codes for CASSPAIGYGYTF.

The gene calls are TRBV5-1 and TRBJ1-3; no clear D. From germline, CDR1 is SGHRS and CDR2 YFSETQ. This CDR3 has 14 amino acids. Trimming removed 5 bases at V and 0 bases at J, with 9 bases between. CDR3 sequence (DNA): TGCGCCAGCAGTAGCCAAAACTCTGGAAACACCATATATTTT. It specifies CASSSQNSGNTIYF.

This chain links TRBV6-1 with TRBJ1-5; D is ambiguous. V dropped 2 bases and J dropped 0 bases, with 17 bases sitting between them. The CDR3 runs 18 residues. Germline V gives CDR1 MNHNS, CDR2 SASEGT. The CDR3 reads CASSETPQVRHSNQPQHF. CDR3 nucleotide sequence: TGTGCCAGCAGTGAAACCCCCCAGGTCCGGCATAGCAATCAGCCCCAGCATTTT.

With regard to this clone: At one of its ends the junction is not consistent with the germline gene, which may arise from a read error. V is TRBV7-2 and J is TRBJ2-3; a possible D gene is TRBD2 (6 bases). The CDR3 is 11 residues long. Germline V gives CDR1 SGHTA, CDR2 FQGNSA. Written as DNA, the CDR3 is TGTGCCAGCACCTCGGGAGCCGGCGTATTTTTT. Its translation: CASTSGAGVFF. The full variable domain, with the rest looked up from reference TRBV7-2 and TRBJ2-3, is GAGVSQSPSNKVTEKGKDVELRCDPISGHTALYWYRQSLGQGLEFLIYFQGNSAPDKSGLPSDRFSAERTGGSVSTLTIQRTQQEDSAVYLCASTSGAGVFFGPGTRLTVL.

The chain recombines TRBV11-3 with TRBJ2-7; possible D gene TRBD2, 6 bases. CDR3 length: 16 residues. Germline loops: CDR1 SGHNT, CDR2 YENEEA. V gave up 0 bases and J gave up 9 bases, with 21 bases separating them. CDR3 protein: CASSLDSGRAYERQYF. For the CDR3, the DNA is TGTGCCAGCAGCTTAGATAGCGGAAGGGCCTACGAGCGGCAGTACTTC. Combining the CDR3 with reference TRBV11-3 and TRBJ2-7 gives the whole variable domain EAGVVQSPRYKIIEKKQPVAFWCNPISGHNTLYWYLQNLGQGPELLIRYENEEAVDDSQLPKDRFSAERLKGVDSTLKIQPAELGDSAVYLCASSLDSGRAYERQYFGPGTRLTVT.

V usage is TRBV19 and J usage is TRBJ2-3; 8 nucleotides align to TRBD1. CDR3 length equals 17 residues. Germline V lookup: CDR1 LNHDA, CDR2 SQIVND (reference sequence). V gave up 2 bases and J gave up 2 bases; unmatched junction bases: 9. CDR3 coding DNA: TGTGCCAGTAGTATATCAGGGGGCGCAAGTGTCACAGATACGCAGTATTTT. This codes for CASSISGGASVTDTQYF.

The chain is built from TRBV28 and TRBJ1-6; 7 bases are shared with TRBD1. V trimming: 5 bases; J trimming: 0 bases; junction bases outside the gene matches: 4. Germline V gene lookup returns CDR1 MDHEN and CDR2 SYDVKM. The CDR3 spans 16 residues. Here the CDR3 DNA reads TGTGCCAGCAGTCTGGGACAGTTCTCCTATAATTCACCCCTCCACTTT. The encoded protein is CASSLGQFSYNSPLHF.

The CDR3 loop reads CAWSGHPRMAGAGFSTDTQYF. The CDR3 nucleotides read TGTGCCTGGAGTGGCCACCCCCGGATGGCAGGGGCTGGGTTTAGCACAGATACGCAGTATTTT. This chain connects TRBV30 to TRBJ2-3; D possibly corresponds to TRBD1 (6 bases). This CDR3 region has 21 residues. Germline V CDR1 and CDR2: GTSNPN, SVGIG (reference sequence). V lost 1 base to trimming and J lost 0 bases, with 29 bases between them.

V and J are TRBV5-6 and TRBJ2-7, with a possible D match to TRBD1 (5 bases). Between the trimmed V and J ends, which lost 0 bases and 9 bases, there was a span of 19 bases. Germline CDR1 SGHDT, CDR2 YYEEEE. The CDR3 consists of 15 residues. The CDR3 reads CASSLVDSPNYGQYF. The CDR3 nucleotides are TGTGCCAGCAGCTTGGTCGACAGCCCCAATTATGGGCAGTACTTC.